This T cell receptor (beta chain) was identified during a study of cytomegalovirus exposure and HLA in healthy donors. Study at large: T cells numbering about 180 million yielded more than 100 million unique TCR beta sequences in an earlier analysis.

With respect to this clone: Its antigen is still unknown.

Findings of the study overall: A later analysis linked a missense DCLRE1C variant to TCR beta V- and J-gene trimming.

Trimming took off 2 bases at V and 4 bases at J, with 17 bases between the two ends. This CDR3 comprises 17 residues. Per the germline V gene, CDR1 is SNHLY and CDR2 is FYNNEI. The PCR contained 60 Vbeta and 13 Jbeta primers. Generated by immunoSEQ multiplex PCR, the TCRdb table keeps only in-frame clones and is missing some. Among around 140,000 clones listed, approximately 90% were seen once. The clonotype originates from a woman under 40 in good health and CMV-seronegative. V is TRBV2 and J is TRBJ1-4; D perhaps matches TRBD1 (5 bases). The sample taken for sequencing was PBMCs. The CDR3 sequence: CASSERGRGVFNEKLFF. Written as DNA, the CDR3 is TGTGCCAGCAGTGAAAGAGGTCGGGGGGTATTTAATGAAAAACTGTTTTTT.